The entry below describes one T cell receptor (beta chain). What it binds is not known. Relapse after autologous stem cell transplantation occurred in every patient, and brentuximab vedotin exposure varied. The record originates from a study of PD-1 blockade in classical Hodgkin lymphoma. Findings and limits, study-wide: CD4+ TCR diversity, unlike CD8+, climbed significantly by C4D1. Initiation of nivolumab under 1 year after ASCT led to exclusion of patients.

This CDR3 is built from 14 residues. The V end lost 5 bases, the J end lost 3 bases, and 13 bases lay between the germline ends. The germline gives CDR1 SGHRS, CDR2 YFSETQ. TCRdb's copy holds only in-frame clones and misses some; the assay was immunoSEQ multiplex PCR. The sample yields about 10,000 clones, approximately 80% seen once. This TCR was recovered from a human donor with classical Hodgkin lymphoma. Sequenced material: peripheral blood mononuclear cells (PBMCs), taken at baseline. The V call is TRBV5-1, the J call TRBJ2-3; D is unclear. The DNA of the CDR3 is TGCGCCAGCAGTGACCAAACCGGGACAGATACGCAGTATTTT. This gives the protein CASSDQTGTDTQYF.